The 21 T cell receptor beta chains presented below share a single source sample, sequenced in a study of sequential checkpoint blockade in melanoma (dated by TCRdb to the late 2010s). Preparation of the library involved the immunoSEQ multiplex PCR assay. TCRdb limited this immuneACCESS table to in-frame rearrangements with V and J called. A share of clones is missing; checked studies link under half to unresolved V genes, and the rest is unexplained. The sample yields some 6,200 clones; more than 25% were counted once. Clones ranked in the top ten supply about 8% of the sample. Read against the paper, the sample's treatment or condition label means: randomized to nivolumab then ipilimumab (arm A) or the reverse (arm B). This specimen consisted of tumor tissue (inferred from file names), obtained from a patient given nivolumab and ipilimumab in sequence. The origin of the receptors is a human donor with melanoma.

The chain links TRBV18 to TRBJ1-5; a weak D match, TRBD1 (5 bases). The CDR3 has 15 residues. Germline V lookup: CDR1 KGHSH, CDR2 LQKENI. The ends were cut back, 6 bases at V and 3 bases at J, with 15 bases in the middle. This CDR3 reads CASSFTGQSNQPQHF. The CDR3 DNA reads as TGTGCCAGCTCGTTCACGGGGCAGTCCAATCAGCCCCAGCATTTT. The variable domain in full, with the rest retrieved from reference TRBV18 and TRBJ1-5, is NAGVMQNPRHLVRRRGQEARLRCSPMKGHSHVYWYRQLPEEGLKFMVYLQKENIIDESGMPKERFSAEFPKEGPSILRIQQVVRGDSAAYFCASSFTGQSNQPQHFGDGTRLSIL.

The chain employs TRBV18 and TRBJ1-1, with D possibly being TRBD1 (5 bases). This CDR3 has 13 amino acids. Germline assignment: CDR1 KGHSH and CDR2 LQKENI. V lost 5 bases and J 1 base, leaving 8 bases between the germline ends. CDR3: CASSSDTNTEAFF. The CDR3 DNA is TGTGCCAGCTCATCGGACACGAACACTGAAGCTTTCTTT.

This clone was counted at least ten times. V gene TRBV11-3 combines with J gene TRBJ2-2, with D uncertain. The germline CDR1 and CDR2 sequences are SGHNT and YENEEA. Trimming cost V 2 bases and J 1 base, with 5 bases left between them. This CDR3 spans 14 amino acids. The CDR3 DNA sequence: TGTGCCAGCAGCTTAATGCAGAACACCGGGGAGCTGTTTTTT. Translating it yields CASSLMQNTGELFF.

V gene TRBV6-8 combines with J gene TRBJ1-1; 8 bases are shared with TRBD1. CDR1 and CDR2 (germline): MNHGY, SAAAGT. J lost 0 bases, V lost 5 bases, and 17 bases had no gene match. The CDR3 contains 19 residues. The CDR3 protein is CASSGRLDRGTGVNTEAFF. CDR3 coding DNA: TGTGCCAGCAGTGGACGCCTTGACAGGGGCACTGGTGTGAACACTGAAGCTTTCTTT.

By sample fraction, this clone is medium-sized. V is TRBV19 and J is TRBJ2-1; the D gene is possibly TRBD2 (5 bases). V was pared by 9 bases and J by 1 base, with 13 bases between. The CDR3 contains 14 residues. Germline-derived CDR1 and CDR2 are LNHDA and SQIVND (reference sequence). As DNA, the CDR3 is TGTGCCAGCAAACGAGCGGAGTCCTACAATGAGCAGTTCTTC. Translated, it gives CASKRAESYNEQFF.

This clone was counted ten times or more. The chain uses TRBV6-8 and TRBJ1-2, with D possibly TRBD1 on 6 matching bases. The CDR3 is 16 amino acids. The germline CDR1 and CDR2 sequences are MNHGY and SAAAGT. The V end was cut by 5 bases, the J end by 4 bases, with 20 bases between. CDR3 protein: CASSELAHRAGYGYTF. The CDR3 nucleotides are TGTGCCAGCAGTGAGCTAGCTCACAGGGCGGGCTATGGCTACACCTTC.

The rearrangement uses TRBV6-8 and TRBJ1-1, with 8 nucleotides matching TRBD1. The germline CDR1 and CDR2 sequences are MNHGY and SAAAGT. The CDR3 runs to 14 residues. V dropped 6 bases and J dropped 2; count of bases not matched to a gene: 5. The CDR3 protein is CASRDRARNTEAFF. Written as DNA, the CDR3 is TGTGCCAGCAGGGACAGGGCTAGAAACACTGAAGCTTTCTTT.

This chain links TRBV6-8 with TRBJ1-6; maybe TRBD1 (6 bases). The CDR3 covers 15 residues. Trimming cost V 0 bases and J 7 bases, with 10 bases left between them. The germline V gene encodes CDR1 MNHGY and CDR2 SAAAGT. CDR3: CASSYSGGGNSPLHF. The CDR3 DNA follows: TGTGCCAGCAGTTACTCGGGGGGCGGGAATTCACCCCTCCACTTT.

This chain links TRBV18 with TRBJ2-3; 8 nucleotides align to TRBD1. The germline V gene encodes CDR1 KGHSH and CDR2 LQKENI. V dropped 3 bases and J dropped 6; count of bases not matched to a gene: 5. This CDR3 spans 14 amino acids. DNA for the CDR3: TGTGCCAGCTCACCGGGACAGGCCGGCGATACGCAGTATTTT. It translates to CASSPGQAGDTQYF.

This clone was seen a handful of times. The V and J genes are TRBV6-8 and TRBJ2-1; 10 bases match TRBD1. Trimming took 6 bases from V and 8 from J; bases not matched to a gene: 10. Germline CDR1 reads MNHGY; CDR2 reads SAAAGT. This CDR3 spans 15 amino acids. This CDR3 reads CASSRTGGFWDEQFF. The CDR3 nucleotides are TGTGCCAGCAGCCGGACAGGGGGTTTCTGGGATGAGCAGTTCTTC.

The genes are TRBV1 and TRBJ1-1. TRBV1 is a pseudogene locus. This CDR3 comprises 13 residues. CDR3 amino acids: CASSHLPNTEAFF. CDR3 coding DNA: TGCGCCAGCAGCCATTTACCGAACACTGAAGCTTTCTTT.

The chain employs TRBV12-5 and TRBJ2-1; 9 nucleotides agree with TRBD1. The V gene's germline CDR1 is LGHNT and CDR2 FRNRAP. The trim removed 0 bases at V and 6 bases at J, leaving 9 bases unmatched. The CDR3 runs 17 residues. CDR3 amino acids: CASGLVRGTGRFNEQFF. For the CDR3, the DNA is TGTGCTAGTGGTTTGGTACGCGGGACAGGGAGGTTCAATGAGCAGTTCTTC. The full variable domain, rest sourced from reference TRBV12-5 and TRBJ2-1, is DARVTQTPRHKVTEMGQEVTMRCQPILGHNTVFWYRQTMMQGLELLAYFRNRAPLDDSGMPKDRFSAEMPDATLATLKIQPSEPRDSAVYFCASGLVRGTGRFNEQFFGPGTRLTVL.

This clone was counted many times. The chain carries TRBV6-8 and TRBJ1-2, with D perhaps TRBD1 (5 bases). CDR3 length: 14 amino acids. Germline V gene data show CDR1 as MNHGY and CDR2 as SAAAGT. V was shortened by 3 bases and J by 4 bases, with 12 bases between the two germline ends. CDR3 region: CASSYSRAPYGYTF. The CDR3 DNA follows: TGTGCCAGCAGTTATAGCAGGGCTCCCTATGGCTACACCTTC.

This clone was seen repeatedly, ten times or more. This chain joins TRBV11-3 and TRBJ2-7; D could derive from TRBD1 or TRBD2 (5 bases each). V was clipped by 5 bases and J by 2 bases, with 13 bases between them. The CDR3 loop spans 14 amino acids. Germline V gene sequence: CDR1 SGHNT, CDR2 YENEEA. CDR3 coding DNA: TGTGCCAGCAGCCCTCGGGACGGAACCTACGAGCAGTACTTC. Encoded protein: CASSPRDGTYEQYF.

The V gene is TRBV6-8, the J gene TRBJ1-1; D remains ambiguous. V was shortened by 6 bases and J by 1 base, with 12 bases between the two germline ends. Germline V CDR1 and CDR2: MNHGY, SAAAGT. The length of the CDR3 is 14 residues. CDR3 sequence: CASRSRSGNTEAFF. CDR3 sequence (DNA): TGTGCCAGCAGGTCCCGGAGCGGGAACACTGAAGCTTTCTTT.

This clone has more than one count but fewer than ten. The chain employs TRBV11-3 and TRBJ2-2; 11 bases fit TRBD2. This CDR3 has 17 amino acids. From germline, CDR1 is SGHNT and CDR2 YENEEA. Trimming took 2 bases from V and 3 from J; bases not matched to a gene: 5. The CDR3 DNA follows: TGTGCCAGCAGCTTAACCGGGACTAGCGGTCACACCGGGGAGCTGTTTTTT. Protein sequence: CASSLTGTSGHTGELFF.

The rearrangement joins TRBV6-8 to TRBJ2-3; 11 bases line up with TRBD2. Germline V gene sequence: CDR1 MNHGY, CDR2 SAAAGT. J lost 1 base, V lost 5 bases, and 17 bases had no gene match. The CDR3 is made up of 20 amino acids. The CDR3 region has the DNA TGTGCCAGCAGTAAACGAAAGACTAGCGGGGCACCGGCTGGCACAGATACGCAGTATTTT. Translating gives CASSKRKTSGAPAGTDTQYF.

There are many counts of this clone. The J gene is TRBJ1-3, the V gene TRBV11-3; TRBD1 agrees at 10 bases. CDR1 and CDR2 (germline): SGHNT, YENEEA. The CDR3 is 17 residues long. With V trimmed by 7 bases and J by 4 bases, 13 bases remained unmatched. The CDR3 bases are TGTGCCAGCAAACCCCCGGGACAGGGGTGGGAAGGAAACACCATATATTTT. This codes for CASKPPGQGWEGNTIYF.

The J gene is TRBJ2-4, the V gene TRBV5-1; TRBD1 aligns across 9 bases. Trimming took 1 base from V and 15 from J; bases not matched to a gene: 14. The germline V gene encodes CDR1 SGHRS and CDR2 YFSETQ. The CDR3 sequence is 15 residues long. The CDR3 protein is CASSLTGGAPTVPYF. For the CDR3, the DNA is TGCGCCAGCAGCTTGACAGGGGGCGCCCCGACGGTTCCGTACTTC.

By share of the sample, this clone is medium-sized. A junction end diverges from the germline sequence, so it may reflect a read error. This chain links TRBV6-8 with TRBJ2-1; tentatively, D is TRBD2 (6 bases). The CDR3 contains 17 residues. Germline V gene data show CDR1 as MNHGY and CDR2 as SAAAGT. In nucleotides, the CDR3 is TGTGCCAGCAGTGACTCGATGACTGCGGGATCCTACAATGAGCAGTTCTTC. Amino acids: CASSDSMTAGSYNEQFF.

This clone appeared many times. This rearrangement joins TRBV11-3 to TRBJ2-2, with TRBD1 as a possible D gene (6 bases). Trimming stripped 3 bases from V and 1 base from J, with 12 bases between. This CDR3 has 16 amino acids. The germline CDR1 and CDR2 sequences are SGHNT and YENEEA. CDR3 sequence: CASSLGAVMNTGELFF. The CDR3 region has the DNA TGTGCCAGCAGCTTGGGGGCGGTGATGAACACCGGGGAGCTGTTTTTT. The whole variable domain, remainder taken from reference TRBV11-3 and TRBJ2-2, is EAGVVQSPRYKIIEKKQPVAFWCNPISGHNTLYWYLQNLGQGPELLIRYENEEAVDDSQLPKDRFSAERLKGVDSTLKIQPAELGDSAVYLCASSLGAVMNTGELFFGEGSRLTVL.